This TCR beta chain was sequenced in a study of regulatory T cells in long-lasting Graves disease. The study, taken as a whole, reports: Persistent disease was characterized by preferential usage of TRBV28, TRBJ1-2 and TRBJ2-5. The work looked only at peripheral blood and did not look at thyroid tissue.

The time point: persistent/refractory GD, antithyroid drugs over 5 years with positive TRAb. PBMCs provided the RNA from which the TCR library was made. In each case, Graves' disease was diagnosed per American Thyroid Association guidelines. In building TCR beta libraries, iRepertoire HTBI primers were used together with Arm-PCR of CDR3 regions. Per the original data handling: Looking across samples, the authors found some 60 TRBV and some 15 TRBJ segments. From the multiplex PCR reads, TCRdb called clonotypes with MiXCR, one entry per CDR3 protein. The V and J calls here are based on TCRdb, not the publication. The top ten hold around 42% of the sample, which has about 660,000 distinct CDR3 sequences, 25% to 35% seen once. As to this clonotype: The antigen remains unidentified. A read error may explain this, as a much larger clone is one base away.

Trimming took off 8 bases at V and 5 bases at J, with 12 bases between the two ends. The CDR3 length is 12 residues. The germline CDR1 and CDR2 sequences are SNHLY and FYNNEI. The V and J genes are TRBV2 and TRBJ1-2; D not certain. This sample comprised peripheral blood mononuclear cells (PBMCs), obtained when the disease was refractory, from a patient treated with antithyroid drugs. This TCR derives from a female donor with Graves disease. The CDR3 region is CASPESSYGYTF. The CDR3 DNA is TGTGCCAGCCCTGAATCTTCGTATGGCTACACCTTC.